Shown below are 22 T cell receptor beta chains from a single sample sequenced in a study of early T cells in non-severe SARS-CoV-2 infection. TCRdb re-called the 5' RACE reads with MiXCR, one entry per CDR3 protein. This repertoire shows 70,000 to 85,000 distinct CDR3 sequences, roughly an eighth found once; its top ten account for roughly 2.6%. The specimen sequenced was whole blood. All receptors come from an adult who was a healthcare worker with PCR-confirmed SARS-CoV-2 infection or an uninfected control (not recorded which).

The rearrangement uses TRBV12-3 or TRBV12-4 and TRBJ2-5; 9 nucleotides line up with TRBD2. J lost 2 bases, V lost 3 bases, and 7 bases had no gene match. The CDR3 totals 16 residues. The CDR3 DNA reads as TGTGCCAGCAGTTTCCTGCTAGCGGGACGGCAAGAGACCCAGTACTTC. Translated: CASSFLLAGRQETQYF.

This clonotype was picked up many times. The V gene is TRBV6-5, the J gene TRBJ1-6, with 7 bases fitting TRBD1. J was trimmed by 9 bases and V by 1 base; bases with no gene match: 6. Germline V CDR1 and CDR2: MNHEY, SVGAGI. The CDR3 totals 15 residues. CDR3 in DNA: TGTGCCAGCAGTTACTTAGGACAGGATTTTTCACCCCTCCACTTT. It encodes CASSYLGQDFSPLHF.

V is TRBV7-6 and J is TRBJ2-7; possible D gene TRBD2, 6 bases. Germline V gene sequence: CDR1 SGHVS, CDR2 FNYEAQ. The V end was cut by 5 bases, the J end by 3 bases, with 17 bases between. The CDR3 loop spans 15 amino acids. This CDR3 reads CASSPLGGAFYEQYF. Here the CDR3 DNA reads TGTGCCAGCAGCCCTCTGGGAGGAGCCTTCTACGAGCAGTACTTC.

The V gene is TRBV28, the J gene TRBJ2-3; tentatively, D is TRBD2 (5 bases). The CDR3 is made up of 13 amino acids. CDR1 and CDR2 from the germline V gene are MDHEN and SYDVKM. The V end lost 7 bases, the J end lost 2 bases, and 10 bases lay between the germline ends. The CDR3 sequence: CASNPDSTDTQYF. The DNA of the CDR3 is TGTGCCAGCAACCCGGACTCCACAGATACGCAGTATTTT.

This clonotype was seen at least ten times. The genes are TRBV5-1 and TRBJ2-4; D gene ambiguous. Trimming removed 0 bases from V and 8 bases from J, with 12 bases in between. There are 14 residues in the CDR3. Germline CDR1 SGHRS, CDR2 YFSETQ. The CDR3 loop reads CASSLGRSGDIQYF. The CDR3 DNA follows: TGCGCCAGCAGCTTGGGCCGATCTGGAGACATTCAGTACTTC.

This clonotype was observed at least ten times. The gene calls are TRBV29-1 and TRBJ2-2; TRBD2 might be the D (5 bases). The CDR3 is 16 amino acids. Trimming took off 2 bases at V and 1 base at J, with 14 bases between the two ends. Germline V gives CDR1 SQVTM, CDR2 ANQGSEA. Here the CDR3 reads CSVEPLGSRNTGELFF. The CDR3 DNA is TGCAGCGTTGAACCGTTGGGGAGCCGGAACACCGGGGAGCTGTTTTTT.

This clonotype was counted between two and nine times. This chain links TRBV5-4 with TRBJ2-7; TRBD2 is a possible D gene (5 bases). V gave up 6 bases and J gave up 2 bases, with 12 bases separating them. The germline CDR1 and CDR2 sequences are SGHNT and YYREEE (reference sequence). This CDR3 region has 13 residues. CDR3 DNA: TGTGCCAGCACTCACCCCGGGGCCTACGAGCAGTACTTC. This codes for CASTHPGAYEQYF.

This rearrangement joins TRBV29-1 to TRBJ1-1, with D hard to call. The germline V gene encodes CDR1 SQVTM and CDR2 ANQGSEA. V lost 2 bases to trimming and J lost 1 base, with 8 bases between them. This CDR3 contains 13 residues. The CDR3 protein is CSVELAPNTEAFF. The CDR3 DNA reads TGCAGCGTTGAACTAGCTCCGAACACTGAAGCTTTCTTT.

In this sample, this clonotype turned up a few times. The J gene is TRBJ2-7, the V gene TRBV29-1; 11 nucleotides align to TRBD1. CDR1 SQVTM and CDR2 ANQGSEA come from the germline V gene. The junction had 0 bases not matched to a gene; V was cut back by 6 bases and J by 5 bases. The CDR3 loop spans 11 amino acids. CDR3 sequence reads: CSVDRGHEQYF. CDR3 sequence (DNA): TGCAGCGTGGACAGGGGGCACGAGCAGTACTTC.

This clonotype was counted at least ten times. The CDR3 sequence is CASSLGQAAYEQYF. The CDR3 DNA is TGTGCCAGCAGCTTAGGTCAGGCGGCCTACGAGCAGTACTTC. The chain combines TRBV7-6 with TRBJ2-7; no clear D gene. V dropped 1 base and J dropped 2 bases, with 9 bases sitting between them. Germline values: CDR1 SGHVS, CDR2 FNYEAQ. This CDR3 has 14 amino acids.

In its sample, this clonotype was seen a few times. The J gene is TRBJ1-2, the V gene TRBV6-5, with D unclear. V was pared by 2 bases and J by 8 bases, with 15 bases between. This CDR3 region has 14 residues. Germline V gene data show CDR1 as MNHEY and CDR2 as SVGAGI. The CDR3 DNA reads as TGTGCCAGCAGTTACAATAGGTTTCGAGGCGGCTACACCTTC. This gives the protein CASSYNRFRGGYTF.

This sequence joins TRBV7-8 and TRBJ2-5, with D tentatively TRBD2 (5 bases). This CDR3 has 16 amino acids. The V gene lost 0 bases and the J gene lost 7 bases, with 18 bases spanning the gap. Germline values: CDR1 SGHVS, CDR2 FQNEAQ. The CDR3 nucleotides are TGTGCCAGCAGCTTAGCCCCTAGCTGGCAGTCCGGGACCCAGTACTTC. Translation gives CASSLAPSWQSGTQYF.

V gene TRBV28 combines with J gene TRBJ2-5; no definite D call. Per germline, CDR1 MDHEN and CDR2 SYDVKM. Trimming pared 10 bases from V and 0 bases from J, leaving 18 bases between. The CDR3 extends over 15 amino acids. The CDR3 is CATSLSGQHQETQYF. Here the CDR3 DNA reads TGTGCCACCTCACTCTCGGGCCAGCACCAAGAGACCCAGTACTTC.

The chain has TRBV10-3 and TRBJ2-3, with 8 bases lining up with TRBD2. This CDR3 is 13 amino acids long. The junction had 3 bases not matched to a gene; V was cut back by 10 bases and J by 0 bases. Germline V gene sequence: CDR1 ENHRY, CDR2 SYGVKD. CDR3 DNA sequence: TGTGCCACCGTAGCGGGGAGCACAGATACGCAGTATTTT. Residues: CATVAGSTDTQYF.

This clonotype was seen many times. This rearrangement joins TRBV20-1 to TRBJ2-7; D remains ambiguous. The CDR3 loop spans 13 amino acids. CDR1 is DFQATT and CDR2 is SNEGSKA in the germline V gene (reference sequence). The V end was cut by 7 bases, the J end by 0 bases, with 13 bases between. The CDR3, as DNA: TGCAGTGTAATGTCACCGAGCTCCTACGAGCAGTACTTC. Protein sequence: CSVMSPSSYEQYF.

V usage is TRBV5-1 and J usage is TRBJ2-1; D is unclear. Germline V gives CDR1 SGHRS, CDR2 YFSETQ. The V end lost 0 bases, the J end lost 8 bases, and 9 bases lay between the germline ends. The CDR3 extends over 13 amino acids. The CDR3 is CASSLVGYHEQFF. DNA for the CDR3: TGCGCCAGCAGCTTGGTTGGGTACCATGAGCAGTTCTTC.

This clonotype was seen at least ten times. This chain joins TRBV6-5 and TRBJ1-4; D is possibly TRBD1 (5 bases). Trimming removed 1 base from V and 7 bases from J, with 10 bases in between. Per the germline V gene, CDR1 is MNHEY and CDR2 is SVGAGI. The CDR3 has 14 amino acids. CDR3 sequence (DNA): TGTGCCAGCAGTTACTGGCAGGGCGGTGAAAAACTGTTTTTT. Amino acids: CASSYWQGGEKLFF.

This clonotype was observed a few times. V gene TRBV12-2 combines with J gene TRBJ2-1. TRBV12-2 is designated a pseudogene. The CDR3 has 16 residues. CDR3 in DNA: TGTGCAAGTCGCTTACCGACGGAGAGCTCCTACAATGAGCAGTTCTTC. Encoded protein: CASRLPTESSYNEQFF.

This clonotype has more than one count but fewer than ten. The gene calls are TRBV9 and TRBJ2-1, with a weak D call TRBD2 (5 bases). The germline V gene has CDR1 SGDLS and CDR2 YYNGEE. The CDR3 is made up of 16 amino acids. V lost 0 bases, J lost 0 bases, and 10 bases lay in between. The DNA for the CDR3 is TGTGCCAGCAGCGTAGGAGGGCCGAGCTCCTACAATGAGCAGTTCTTC. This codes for CASSVGGPSSYNEQFF.

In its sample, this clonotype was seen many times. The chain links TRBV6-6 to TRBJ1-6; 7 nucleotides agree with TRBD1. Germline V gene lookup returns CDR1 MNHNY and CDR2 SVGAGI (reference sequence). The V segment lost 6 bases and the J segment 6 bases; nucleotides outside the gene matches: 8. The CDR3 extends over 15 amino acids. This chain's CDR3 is CASRRQGEGNSPLHF. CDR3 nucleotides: TGTGCCAGCAGACGACAGGGCGAGGGTAATTCACCCCTCCACTTT.

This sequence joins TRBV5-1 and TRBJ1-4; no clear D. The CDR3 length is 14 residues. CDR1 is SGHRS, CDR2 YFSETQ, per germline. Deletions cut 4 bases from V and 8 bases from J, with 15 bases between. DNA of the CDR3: TGCGCCAGCAGCCTAACCAACGGCTGGGAAAAACTGTTTTTT. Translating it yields CASSLTNGWEKLFF.

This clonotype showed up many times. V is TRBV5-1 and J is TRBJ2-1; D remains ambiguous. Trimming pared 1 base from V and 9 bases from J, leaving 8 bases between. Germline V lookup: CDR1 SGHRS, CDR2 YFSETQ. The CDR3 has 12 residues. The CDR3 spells CASSLTFGEQFF. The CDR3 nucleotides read TGCGCCAGCAGCTTGACCTTTGGTGAGCAGTTCTTC.